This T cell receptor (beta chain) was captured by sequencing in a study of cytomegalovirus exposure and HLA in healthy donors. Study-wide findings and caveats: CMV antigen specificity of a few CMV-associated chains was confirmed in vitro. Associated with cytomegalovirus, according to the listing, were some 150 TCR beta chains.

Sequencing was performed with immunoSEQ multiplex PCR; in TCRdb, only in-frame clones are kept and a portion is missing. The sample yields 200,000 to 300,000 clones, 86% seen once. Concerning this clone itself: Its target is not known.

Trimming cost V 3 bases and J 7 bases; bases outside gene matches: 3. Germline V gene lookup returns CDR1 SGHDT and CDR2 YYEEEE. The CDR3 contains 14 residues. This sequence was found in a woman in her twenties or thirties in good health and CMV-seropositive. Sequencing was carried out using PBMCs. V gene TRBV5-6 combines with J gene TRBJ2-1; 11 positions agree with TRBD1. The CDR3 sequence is CASSYGQGANEQFF. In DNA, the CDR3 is TGTGCCAGCAGCTACGGACAGGGGGCGAATGAGCAGTTCTTC.